One TCR beta chain is described in this entry. This sample was included in a study of cytomegalovirus exposure and HLA in healthy donors. 60 Vbeta and 13 Jbeta primers were used in PCR. Libraries were prepared by immunoSEQ multiplex PCR; TCRdb keeps only in-frame clonotypes and omits some of them. In the table there are about 88,000 clones, 85% to 90% of which are singletons. Germline assignment: CDR1 SGHTA and CDR2 FQGNSA. J lost 5 bases, V lost 4 bases, and 8 bases had no gene match. CDR3 length: 15 residues. The sequenced sample was PBMCs. The chain links TRBV7-2 to TRBJ2-1; 7 bases map to TRBD2. The clonotype was recovered from a man between 18 and 29 years old in good health and CMV-seronegative. CDR3 sequence reads: CASSSPRDYNNEQFF. The DNA for the CDR3 is TGTGCCAGCAGCTCCCCCCGGGACTATAACAATGAGCAGTTCTTC.